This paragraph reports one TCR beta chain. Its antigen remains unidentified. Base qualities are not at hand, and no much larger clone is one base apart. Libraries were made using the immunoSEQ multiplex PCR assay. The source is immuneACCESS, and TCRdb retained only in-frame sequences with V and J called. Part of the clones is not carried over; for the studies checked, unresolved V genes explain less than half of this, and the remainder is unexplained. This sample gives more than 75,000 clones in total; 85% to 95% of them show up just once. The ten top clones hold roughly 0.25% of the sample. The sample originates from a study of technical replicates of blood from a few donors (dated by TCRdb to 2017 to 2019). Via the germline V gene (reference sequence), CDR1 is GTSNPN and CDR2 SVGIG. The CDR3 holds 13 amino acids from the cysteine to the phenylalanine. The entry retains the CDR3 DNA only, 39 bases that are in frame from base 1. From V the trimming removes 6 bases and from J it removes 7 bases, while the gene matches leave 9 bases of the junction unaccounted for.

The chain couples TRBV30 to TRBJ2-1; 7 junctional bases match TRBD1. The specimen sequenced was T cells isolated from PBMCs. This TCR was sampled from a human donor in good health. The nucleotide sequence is TGTGCCTGCCTCAGAGAGGGGGCAAATGAGCAGTTCTTC. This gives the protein CACLREGANEQFF.